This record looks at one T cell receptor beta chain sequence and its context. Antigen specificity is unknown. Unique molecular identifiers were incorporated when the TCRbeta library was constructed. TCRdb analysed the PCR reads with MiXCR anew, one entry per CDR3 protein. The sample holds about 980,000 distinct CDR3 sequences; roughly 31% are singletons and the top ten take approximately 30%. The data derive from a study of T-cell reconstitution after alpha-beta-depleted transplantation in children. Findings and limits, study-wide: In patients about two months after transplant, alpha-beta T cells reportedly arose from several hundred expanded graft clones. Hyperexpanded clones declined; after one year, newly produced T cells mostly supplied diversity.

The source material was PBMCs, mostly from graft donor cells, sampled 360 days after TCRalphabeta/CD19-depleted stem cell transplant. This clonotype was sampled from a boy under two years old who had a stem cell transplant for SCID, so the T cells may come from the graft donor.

In DNA form, the CDR3 reads TGTGCCAGCAGTTTAGGGCTCAACACAGATACGCAGTATTTT. Protein: CASSLGLNTDTQYF. The chain joins TRBV12-3 or TRBV12-4 to TRBJ2-3; D is ambiguous. This CDR3 contains 14 residues. V dropped 1 base and J dropped 2 bases, with 7 bases sitting between them.